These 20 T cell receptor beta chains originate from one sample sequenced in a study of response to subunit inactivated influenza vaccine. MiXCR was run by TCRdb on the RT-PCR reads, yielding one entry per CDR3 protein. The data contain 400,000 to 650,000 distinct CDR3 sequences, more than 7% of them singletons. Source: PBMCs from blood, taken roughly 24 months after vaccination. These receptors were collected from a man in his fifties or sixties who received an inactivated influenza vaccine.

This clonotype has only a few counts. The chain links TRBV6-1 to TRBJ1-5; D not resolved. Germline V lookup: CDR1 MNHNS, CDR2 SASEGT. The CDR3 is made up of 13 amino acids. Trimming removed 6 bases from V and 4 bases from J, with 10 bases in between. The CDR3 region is CASRGSLNQPQHF. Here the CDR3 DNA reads TGTGCCAGCAGGGGATCCTTGAATCAGCCCCAGCATTTT.

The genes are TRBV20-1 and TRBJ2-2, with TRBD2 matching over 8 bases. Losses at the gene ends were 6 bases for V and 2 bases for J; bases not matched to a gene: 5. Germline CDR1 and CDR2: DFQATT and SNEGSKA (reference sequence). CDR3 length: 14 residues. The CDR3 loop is CSAASGRNTGELFF. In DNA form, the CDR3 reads TGCAGTGCAGCTAGCGGGCGAAACACCGGGGAGCTGTTTTTT.

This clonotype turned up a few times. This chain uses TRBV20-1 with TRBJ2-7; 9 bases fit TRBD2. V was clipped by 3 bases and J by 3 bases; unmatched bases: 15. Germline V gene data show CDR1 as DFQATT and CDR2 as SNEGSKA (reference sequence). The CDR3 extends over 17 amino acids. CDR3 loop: CSARHLSGGRENYEQYF. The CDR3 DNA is TGCAGTGCTAGGCATCTCTCCGGCGGGAGGGAAAACTACGAGCAGTACTTC.

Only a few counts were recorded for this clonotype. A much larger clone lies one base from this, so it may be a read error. Here the CDR3 reads CASSLGLHYEQYF. The CDR3 nucleotides are TGTGCCAGCAGTTTGGGACTGCACTACGAGCAGTACTTC. The chain links TRBV12-3 or TRBV12-4 to TRBJ2-7, with D possibly being TRBD2 (6 bases). The CDR3 has 13 residues. V lost 3 bases to trimming and J lost 3 bases, with 9 bases between them.

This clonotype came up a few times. CDR3 residues: CAISEGQGNTDTQYF. The CDR3 nucleotides read TGTGCCATCAGTGAGGGACAGGGAAACACAGATACGCAGTATTTT. The chain recombines TRBV10-3 with TRBJ2-3, with 8 bases that match TRBD1. J lost 2 bases, V lost 2 bases, and 3 bases had no gene match. This CDR3 contains 15 residues. Germline V gene sequence: CDR1 ENHRY, CDR2 SYGVKD.

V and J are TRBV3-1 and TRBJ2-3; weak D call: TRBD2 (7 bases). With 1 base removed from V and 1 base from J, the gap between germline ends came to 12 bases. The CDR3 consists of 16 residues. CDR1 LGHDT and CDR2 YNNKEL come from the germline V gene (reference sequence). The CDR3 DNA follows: TGTGCCAGCAGCCAAGTTAGAGGGGGGGGCACAGATACGCAGTATTTT. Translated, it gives CASSQVRGGGTDTQYF.

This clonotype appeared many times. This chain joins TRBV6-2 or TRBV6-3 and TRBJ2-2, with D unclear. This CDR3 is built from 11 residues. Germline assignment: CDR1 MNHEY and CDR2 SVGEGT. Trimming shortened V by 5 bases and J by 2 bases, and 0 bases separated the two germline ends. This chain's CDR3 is CASSNTGELFF. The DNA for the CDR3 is TGTGCCAGCAGTAACACCGGGGAGCTGTTTTTT.

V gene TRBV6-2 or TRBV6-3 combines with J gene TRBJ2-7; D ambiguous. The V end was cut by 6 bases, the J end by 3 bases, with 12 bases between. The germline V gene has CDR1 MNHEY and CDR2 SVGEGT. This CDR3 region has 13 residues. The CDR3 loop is CASSPAVNYEQYF. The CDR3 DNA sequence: TGTGCCAGCAGCCCCGCCGTCAACTACGAGCAGTACTTC.

This CDR3 reads CASSLGDHEETQYF. The CDR3 DNA follows: TGTGCCAGCAGCTTGGGGGACCACGAAGAGACCCAGTACTTC. The chain uses TRBV5-4 and TRBJ2-5; TRBD1 or TRBD2 may be the D gene (5 bases each). Trimming stripped 0 bases from V and 3 bases from J, with 9 bases between. Germline lookup yields CDR1 SGHNT and CDR2 YYREEE (reference sequence). The CDR3 length is 14 residues.

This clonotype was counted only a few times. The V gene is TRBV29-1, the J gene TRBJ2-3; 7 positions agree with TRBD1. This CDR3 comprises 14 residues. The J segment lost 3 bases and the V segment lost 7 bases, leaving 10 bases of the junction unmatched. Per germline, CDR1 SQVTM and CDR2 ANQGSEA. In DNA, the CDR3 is TGCAGCGCCACCAGGGGGTTTGGGACAGATACGCAGTATTTT. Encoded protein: CSATRGFGTDTQYF.

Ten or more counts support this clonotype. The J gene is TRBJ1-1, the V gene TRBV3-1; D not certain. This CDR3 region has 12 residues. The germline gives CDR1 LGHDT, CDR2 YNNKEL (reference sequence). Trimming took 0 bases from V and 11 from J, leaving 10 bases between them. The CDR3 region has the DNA TGTGCCAGCAGCCAAGAAGGCATTAGGGCTTTCTTT. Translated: CASSQEGIRAFF.

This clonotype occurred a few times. CDR3 sequence reads: CSVNLISYEQYF. CDR3 nucleotides: TGCAGTGTGAATCTGATCTCCTACGAGCAGTACTTC. This chain connects TRBV20-1 to TRBJ2-7, with no clear D. V lost 7 bases and J 0 bases, leaving 10 bases between the germline ends. The CDR3 covers 12 residues. Per the germline V gene, CDR1 is DFQATT and CDR2 is SNEGSKA (reference sequence).

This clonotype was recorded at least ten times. CDR3 protein: CASSYGMFDAQFEADTQYF. CDR3 DNA sequence: TGTGCCAGCAGTTACGGCATGTTTGACGCTCAATTCGAAGCAGATACGCAGTATTTT. The gene calls are TRBV6-2 or TRBV6-3 and TRBJ2-3; D call uncertain. The CDR3 totals 19 residues. Per the germline V gene, CDR1 is MNHEY and CDR2 is SVGEGT. V was trimmed by 2 bases and J by 4 bases, leaving 25 bases between them.

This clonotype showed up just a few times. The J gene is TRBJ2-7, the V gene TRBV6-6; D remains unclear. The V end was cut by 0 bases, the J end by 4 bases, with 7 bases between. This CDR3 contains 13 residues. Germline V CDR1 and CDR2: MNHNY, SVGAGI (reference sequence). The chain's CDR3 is CASSYSRGYEQYF. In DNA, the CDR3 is TGTGCCAGCAGTTACTCGAGAGGTTACGAGCAGTACTTC.

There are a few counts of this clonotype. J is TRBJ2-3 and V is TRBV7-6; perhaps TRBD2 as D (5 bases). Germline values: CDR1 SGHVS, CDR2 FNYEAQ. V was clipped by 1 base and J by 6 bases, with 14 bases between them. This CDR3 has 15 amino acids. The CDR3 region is CASSLGSRRSDTQYF. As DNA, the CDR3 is TGTGCCAGCAGCTTAGGTAGTCGGAGGAGCGATACGCAGTATTTT.

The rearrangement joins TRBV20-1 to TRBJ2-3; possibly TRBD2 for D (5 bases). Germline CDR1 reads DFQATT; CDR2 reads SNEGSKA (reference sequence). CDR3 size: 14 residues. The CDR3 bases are TGCGCCTGGGCACGGCGGACTAGCACAGATACGCAGTATTTT. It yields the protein CAWARRTSTDTQYF.

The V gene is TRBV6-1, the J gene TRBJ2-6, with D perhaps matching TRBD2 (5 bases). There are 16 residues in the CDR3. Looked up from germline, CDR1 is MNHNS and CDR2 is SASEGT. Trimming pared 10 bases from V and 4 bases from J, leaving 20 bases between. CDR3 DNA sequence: TGTGCCACCATGAGGGCAGGCGCGTTGGGGGCCAACGTCCTGACTTTC. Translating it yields CATMRAGALGANVLTF.

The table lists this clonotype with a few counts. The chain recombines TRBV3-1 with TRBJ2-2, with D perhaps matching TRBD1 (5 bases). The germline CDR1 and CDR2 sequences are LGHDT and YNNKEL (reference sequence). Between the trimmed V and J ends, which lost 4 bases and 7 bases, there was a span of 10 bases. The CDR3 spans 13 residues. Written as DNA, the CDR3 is TGTGCCAGCAGCCTCCAGGGTGGCGGGGAGCTGTTTTTT. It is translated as CASSLQGGGELFF.

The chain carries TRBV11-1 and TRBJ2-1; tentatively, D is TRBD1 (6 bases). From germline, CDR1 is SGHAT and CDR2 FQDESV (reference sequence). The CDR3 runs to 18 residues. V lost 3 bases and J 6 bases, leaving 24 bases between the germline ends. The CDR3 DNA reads TGTGCCAGCAGCTTCCTTGGGTGGGGGCGGCTAGACCTCAATGAGCAGTTCTTC. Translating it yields CASSFLGWGRLDLNEQFF.

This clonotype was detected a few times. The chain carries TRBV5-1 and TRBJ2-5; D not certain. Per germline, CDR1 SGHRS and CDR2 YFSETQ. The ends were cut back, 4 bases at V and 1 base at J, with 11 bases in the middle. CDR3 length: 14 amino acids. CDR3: CASSPNTVQETQYF. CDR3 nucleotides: TGCGCCAGCAGCCCTAATACCGTCCAAGAGACCCAGTACTTC.